The 11 T cell receptor beta chains listed next were all sequenced from one sample in a study of blood T cell repertoires in COVID-19. Sequencing used immunoSEQ multiplex PCR; TCRdb keeps in-frame clones, though not all of them. This repertoire shows about 150,000 clones, around four fifths found once; its top ten account for about 3%. Input material: peripheral blood. The receptors were sampled from a woman aged 40 to 49 with active or convalescent COVID-19.

In regard to this clone: Germline is not matched at one junction end, which may reflect a read error. This rearrangement joins TRBV28 to TRBJ1-5; the D is unclear. The V gene's germline CDR1 is MDHEN and CDR2 SYDVKM. The CDR3 has 14 amino acids. CDR3 in amino acids: CASSLGLSNRPQHF. CDR3 coding DNA: TGTGCCAGCAGTTTAGGACTTTCCAATCGGCCCCAGCATTTT.

Turning to this clone: Other DNA sequences in the same sample also yield this CDR3. V usage is TRBV24-1 and J usage is TRBJ1-5; D call uncertain. The germline V gene encodes CDR1 KGHDR and CDR2 SFDVKD. Trimming took off 2 bases at V and 4 bases at J, with 5 bases between the two ends. This CDR3 has 13 amino acids. CDR3 in amino acids: CATSDSLNQPQHF. The DNA for the CDR3 is TGTGCCACCAGTGATTCCTTGAATCAGCCCCAGCATTTT.

This clone was seen only a few times. The rearrangement uses TRBV19 and TRBJ1-1; D call uncertain. Germline V CDR1 and CDR2: LNHDA, SQIVND (reference sequence). The CDR3 is 13 residues long. V lost 7 bases, J lost 8 bases, and 17 bases lay in between. CDR3 sequence reads: CASTFRSRQEAFF. In nucleotides, the CDR3 is TGTGCCAGTACCTTCCGGTCGAGGCAGGAAGCTTTCTTT.

The genes are TRBV6-5 and TRBJ1-6; D may be TRBD1 (5 bases). Germline lookup yields CDR1 MNHEY and CDR2 SVGAGI. Deletions cut 7 bases from V and 10 bases from J, with 11 bases between. This CDR3 is built from 12 residues. The CDR3 spells CASTTSGSPLHF. CDR3 coding DNA: TGTGCCAGCACGACATCAGGGTCACCCCTCCACTTT.

The chain uses TRBV10-3 and TRBJ1-2, with D unresolved. The germline V gene has CDR1 ENHRY and CDR2 SYGVKD. V shed 6 bases and J shed 5 bases, with 19 bases lying between them. The CDR3 has 15 amino acids. The DNA of the CDR3 is TGTGCCATCAGGAACGAGTTACGACTTCCATATGGCTACACCTTC. It translates to CAIRNELRLPYGYTF.

This chain connects TRBV30 to TRBJ1-6, with 12 bases that match TRBD1. CDR1 and CDR2 from the germline V gene are GTSNPN and SVGIG (reference sequence). Losses at the gene ends were 7 bases for V and 2 bases for J; bases not matched to a gene: 9. The CDR3 has 17 residues. DNA for the CDR3: TGTGCCTCCACCAGCGGGACAGGGGGCGCCTATAATTCACCCCTCCACTTT. This translates into CASTSGTGGAYNSPLHF.

This sequence joins TRBV11-2 and TRBJ2-4; 9 bases fit TRBD1. V shed 3 bases and J 2 bases; nucleotides not matched to a gene: 5. CDR3 length: 16 residues. From germline, CDR1 is SGHAT and CDR2 FQNNGV. The CDR3 loop reads CASSFRQGDSKNIQYF. CDR3 bases: TGTGCCAGCAGCTTCCGACAGGGGGATTCCAAAAACATTCAGTACTTC.

The chain employs TRBV5-1 and TRBJ1-4; 10 bases are shared with TRBD1. The CDR3 consists of 16 residues. Germline assignment: CDR1 SGHRS and CDR2 YFSETQ. The V and J ends lost 4 bases and 1 base, in that order; junction bases with no gene match: 4. DNA for the CDR3: TGCGCCAGCAGCCCTGGGACAGGGGTAACTAATGAAAAACTGTTTTTT. Translated, it gives CASSPGTGVTNEKLFF. The variable domain in full, completed from reference TRBV5-1 and TRBJ1-4, reads KAGVTQTPRYLIKTRGQQVTLSCSPISGHRSVSWYQQTPGQGLQFLFEYFSETQRNKGNFPGRFSGRQFSNSRSEMNVSTLELGDSALYLCASSPGTGVTNEKLFFGSGTQLSVL.

This clone is a singleton in its sample. The genes are TRBV7-2 and TRBJ2-1; D may be TRBD2 (6 bases). Trimming left V 5 bases short and J 7 bases short, with 18 bases between. Per germline, CDR1 SGHTA and CDR2 FQGNSA. The CDR3 spans 15 residues. CDR3 loop: CASSLVGGGNNEQFF. The CDR3 DNA follows: TGTGCCAGCAGCCTAGTTGGGGGAGGAAATAATGAGCAGTTCTTC.

This chain uses TRBV7-9 with TRBJ1-6; D is perhaps TRBD1 (5 bases). CDR3 length equals 15 residues. Germline CDR1 reads SEHNR; CDR2 reads FQNEAQ (reference sequence). The V end lost 1 base, the J end lost 5 bases, and 9 bases lay between the germline ends. The chain's CDR3 is CASSLDLGDNSPLHF. For the CDR3, the DNA is TGTGCCAGCAGCTTAGACCTAGGGGATAATTCACCCCTCCACTTT.

This clone showed up just once. The chain carries TRBV28 and TRBJ1-1; D is perhaps TRBD1 (5 bases). The V and J ends lost 6 bases and 1 base respectively, with 15 bases between them. This CDR3 is 15 amino acids long. In germline, CDR1 is MDHEN, CDR2 SYDVKM. CDR3 protein: CASRHPGVRNTEAFF. The CDR3 coding sequence is TGTGCCAGCAGGCACCCGGGGGTACGGAACACTGAAGCTTTCTTT.